The rows below give T cell receptor beta chains drawn from one sample of a study of cytomegalovirus exposure and HLA in healthy donors. Clones were sequenced by immunoSEQ multiplex PCR, and TCRdb holds only the in-frame ones, with some missing. Of 83,000 or so clones listed, under 80% were seen once; the top ten hold roughly 9.1%. The source material was PBMCs. These receptors all stem from a man younger than 40 in good health and CMV-seropositive. Each CDR3 is given with its conserved first and last residue. The order of the fields is clone size, V gene, J gene, D gene, CDR3 DNA, CDR3 protein. A D gene is named only where the DNA matches it firmly. The size field is filled for only some rows; it gives once, few, many or a size class.

>-|TRBV5-1|TRBJ2-7|TRBD2
TGCGCCAGCAGCTTTAGCGGGGGGGGAACCTACGAGCAGTACTTC
CASSFSGGGTYEQYF
>once|TRBV28|TRBJ2-3|TRBD2
TGTGCCAGCAGTTTACTTGGGACTAGCGGGGTTATAGATACGCAGTATTTT
CASSLLGTSGVIDTQYF
>-|TRBV27|TRBJ2-1|TRBD2
TGTGCCAGCACCATGAAGACTAGCGGCTACAATGAGCAGTTCTTC
CASTMKTSGYNEQFF
>-|TRBV7-9|TRBJ1-1|-
TGTTCCAGCAGCTTCCCCGGGGAGACTGAAGCTTTCTTT
CSSSFPGETEAFF
>-|TRBV2|TRBJ2-3|TRBD1
TGTGCCAGCAGTGAAGGGCAGGGGGCGTCAGATACGCAGTATTTT
CASSEGQGASDTQYF
>-|TRBV6-5|TRBJ1-5|TRBD1
TGTGCCAGCGGGACAGGCGTGCAGCCCCAGCATTTT
CASGTGVQPQHF
>-|TRBV19|TRBJ1-1|-
TGTGCCAGTAGTATAGGGGCGGGAAACACTGAAGCTTTCTTT
CASSIGAGNTEAFF
>-|TRBV7-9|TRBJ2-1|TRBD2
TGTGCCAGCAGCCTCGGACTAGGCTCCTACAATGAGCAGTTCTTC
CASSLGLGSYNEQFF
>few|TRBV7-8|TRBJ1-4|-
TGTGCCAGCAGCTTATTGGGGGGGGCTGAAAAACTGTTTTTT
CASSLLGGAEKLFF
>-|TRBV6-5|TRBJ2-3|-
TGTGCCAGCAGTTCAACTAGCACAGATACGCAGTATTTT
CASSSTSTDTQYF
>once|TRBV7-6|TRBJ2-7|TRBD2
TGTGCCAGCAGCCAACGACTAGCGGGGGGATACGAGCAGTACTTC
CASSQRLAGGYEQYF
>few|TRBV7-9|TRBJ1-6|TRBD1
TGTGCCACAAGACAGGGGGCTGAGAATTCACCCCTCCACTTT
CATRQGAENSPLHF
>few|TRBV27|TRBJ1-1|-
TGTGCCAGCACCTCTCGGCGGGGAGTAGACACTGAAGCTTTCTTT
CASTSRRGVDTEAFF
>-|TRBV7-9|TRBJ2-7|TRBD2
TGTTCCAGCAGCCCCGGTCGGGGTAGCGGGCTACACGAGCAGTACTTC
CSSSPGRGSGLHEQYF
>few|TRBV6-6|TRBJ1-6|TRBD1
TGTGCAACTTACCCACGGGACAGTATTCGACCCCTCCACTTT
CATYPRDSIRPLHF
>-|TRBV5-1|TRBJ1-2|TRBD1
TGCGCCAGCAGCTTGGTAGTCCTCGGGACAGATGGCTACACCTTC
CASSLVVLGTDGYTF
>-|TRBV27|TRBJ2-7|-
TGTGCCAGCAGTTTATCAGGGACAATCTACGAGCAGTACTTC
CASSLSGTIYEQYF
>-|TRBV5-6|TRBJ1-6|-
TGTGCCAGCAGCCAGGATCCTCAGGGGATCTCTCCTAATTCACCCCTCCACTTT
CASSQDPQGISPNSPLHF
>-|TRBV7-8|TRBJ2-3|TRBD2
TGTGCCAGCAGCTCCGGACTAGCTACAGATACGCAGTATTTT
CASSSGLATDTQYF
>-|TRBV7-3|TRBJ1-1|-
TGTGCCAGCAGCTTGGTTAGGAGGGGCAACACTGAAGCTTTCTTT
CASSLVRRGNTEAFF
>-|TRBV9|TRBJ2-5|TRBD1
TGTGCCAGCAGCGCCACGGGACAGGGGATCCGAGAGACCCAGTACTTC
CASSATGQGIRETQYF
>-|TRBV9|TRBJ2-7|TRBD2
TGTGCCAGCAGCGTTAGCGGGGGGGCGGGGGAGCAGTACTTC
CASSVSGGAGEQYF
>many|TRBV19|TRBJ2-5|TRBD1
TGTGCCAGTAGCCCACCCCGGACAGGAGCAGAGACCCAGTACTTC
CASSPPRTGAETQYF
>few|TRBV4-2|TRBJ1-4|TRBD1
TGTGCCAGCAGCCAAGTTCAGCAAACAAGGGGGCTGGATAATGAAAAACTGTTTTTT
CASSQVQQTRGLDNEKLFF
>few|TRBV5-1|TRBJ1-1|-
TGCGCCAGCAGCTTGGGGACAGTGAAAACTGAAGCTTTCTTT
CASSLGTVKTEAFF
>-|TRBV9|TRBJ2-7|TRBD1
TGTGCCAGCAGCGTTTCGGGACAGGGGCACTACGAGCAGTACTTC
CASSVSGQGHYEQYF
>few|TRBV4-1|TRBJ1-4|TRBD1
TGCGCCAGCAGCCACGAGCGTCGGGACAGGGGGGAAAAACTGTTTTTT
CASSHERRDRGEKLFF
>-|TRBV30|TRBJ1-5|TRBD1
TGTGCCTGGAGTAGCCGGACAGGGTGGCTTCAGCCCCAGCATTTT
CAWSSRTGWLQPQHF
>-|TRBV9|TRBJ2-1|-
TGTGCCAGCAGCGTAGAGGGTCGGGATGGGCAGTTCTTC
CASSVEGRDGQFF
>-|TRBV6-6|TRBJ2-1|-
TGTGCGGCAGGGATATATGACAATGAGCAGTTCTTC
CAAGIYDNEQFF
>-|TRBV5-5|TRBJ2-1|-
TGTGCCAGCACCGTGGGGGGATTGTCCTACAATGAGCAGTTCTTC
CASTVGGLSYNEQFF
>few|TRBV5-5|TRBJ2-1|-
TGTGCCAGCAGCGGCGGACGGAAGCGGCTACAATATGAGCAGTTCTTC
CASSGGRKRLQYEQFF
>-|TRBV5-1|TRBJ2-1|-
TGCGCCAGCAGCACTGACTCGAGCTCCTACAATGAGCAGTTCTTC
CASSTDSSSYNEQFF
>-|TRBV7-8|TRBJ1-1|TRBD1
TGTGCCAGCAGCTTAGTGCAGGGGGCCGGAAACACTGAAGCTTTCTTT
CASSLVQGAGNTEAFF
>-|TRBV5-1|TRBJ1-4|TRBD1
TGCGCCAGCAGCTCAGGACAGGGTACAGCTAATGAAAAACTGTTTTTT
CASSSGQGTANEKLFF
>-|TRBV4-1|TRBJ2-7|-
TGCGCCAGCAGCCAAGTCGACGGGGGCTCCTACGAGCAGTACTTC
CASSQVDGGSYEQYF
>-|TRBV27|TRBJ2-5|TRBD1
TGTGCCAGCAGTTCCTTCGCGGGACAGGCGCAACAAGAGACCCAGTACTTC
CASSSFAGQAQQETQYF
>-|TRBV7-9|TRBJ2-1|TRBD2
TGTGCCAGCAGCCAAACTAGCGGGGGGTCGTCTTACAATGAGCAGTTCTTC
CASSQTSGGSSYNEQFF
>-|TRBV20-1|TRBJ2-7|-
TGCAGTGCCCCGTGGAGCTACGAGCAGTACTTC
CSAPWSYEQYF
>-|TRBV6-1|TRBJ2-4|TRBD1
TGTGCCAGCAGTGAAGTAGACAGGGCAGTATCGATAGCCAAAAACATTCAGTACTTC
CASSEVDRAVSIAKNIQYF
>-|TRBV5-1|TRBJ2-3|-
TGCGCCAGCAGCTTGACAACAGATACGCAGTATTTT
CASSLTTDTQYF
>few|TRBV4-2|TRBJ1-5|TRBD1
TGTGCCAGCAGTGAAGGGACAGGGGGCAATCAGCCCCAGCATTTT
CASSEGTGGNQPQHF
>-|TRBV27|TRBJ2-7|TRBD1
TGTGCCAGCAGTTTAGACAGGGCTTTCGAGCAGTACTTC
CASSLDRAFEQYF
>-|TRBV30|TRBJ1-2|-
TGTGCCTGGAGATTGCCCGGCTATGGCTACACCTTC
CAWRLPGYGYTF
>-|TRBV7-3|TRBJ2-1|-
TGTGCCAGCAGCCCCCTACAGGATCCCTACAATGAGCAGTTCTTC
CASSPLQDPYNEQFF
>-|TRBV19|TRBJ2-7|TRBD1
TGTGCCAGTAGCGAGAACAACAGGGGAAGGCTCGACGAGCAGTACTTC
CASSENNRGRLDEQYF
>-|TRBV7-9|TRBJ1-4|-
TGTTCCAGCAGCTTAGGGGGGCTCCAGTTGTTGGCTAATGAAAAACTGTTTTTT
CSSSLGGLQLLANEKLFF
>-|TRBV6-5|TRBJ1-1|-
TGTGCCAGCTCCCGAAGGGGCCGATTGAACACTGAAGCTTTCTTT
CASSRRGRLNTEAFF
>once|TRBV29-1|TRBJ2-7|TRBD1
TGCAGCGTTGATGCTGGCAGGGGGATTCCCTACGAGCAGTACTTC
CSVDAGRGIPYEQYF
>-|TRBV7-9|TRBJ2-7|-
TGTGCCAGCAGCTTAGACCTGGAGCCCTACGAGCAGTACTTC
CASSLDLEPYEQYF
>-|TRBV6-5|TRBJ2-7|-
TGTGCCAGCAGTTACCGGAGGATGCCCAGCTACGAGCAGTACTTC
CASSYRRMPSYEQYF
>once|TRBV30|TRBJ1-3|-
TGTGCCTGGAGTGCATCACGGACTCCCTCTGGAAACACCATATATTTT
CAWSASRTPSGNTIYF
>-|TRBV19|TRBJ2-1|-
TGTGCCAGTAGTAGAGGGCGGGTGTTCTTC
CASSRGRVFF
>-|TRBV5-4|TRBJ2-2|-
TGTGCCAGCAGCCAGGACACGAACACCGGGGAGCTGTTTTTT
CASSQDTNTGELFF
>-|TRBV6-1|TRBJ1-4|-
TGTGCCAGCAGCGAGACTCGGGGTGAAAAACTGTTTTTT
CASSETRGEKLFF